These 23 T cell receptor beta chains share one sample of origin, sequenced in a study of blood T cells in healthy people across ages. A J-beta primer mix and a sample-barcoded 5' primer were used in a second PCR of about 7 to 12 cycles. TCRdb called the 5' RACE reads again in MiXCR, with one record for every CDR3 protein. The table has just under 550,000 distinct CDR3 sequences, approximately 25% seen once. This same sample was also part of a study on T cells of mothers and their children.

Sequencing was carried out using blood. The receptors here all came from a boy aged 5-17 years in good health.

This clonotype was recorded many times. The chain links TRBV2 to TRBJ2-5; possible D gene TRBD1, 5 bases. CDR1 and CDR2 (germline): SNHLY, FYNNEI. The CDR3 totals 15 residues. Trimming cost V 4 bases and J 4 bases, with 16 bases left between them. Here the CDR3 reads CASSVGQGYSETQYF. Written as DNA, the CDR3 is TGTGCCAGCAGTGTTGGACAAGGGTATTCAGAGACCCAGTACTTC.

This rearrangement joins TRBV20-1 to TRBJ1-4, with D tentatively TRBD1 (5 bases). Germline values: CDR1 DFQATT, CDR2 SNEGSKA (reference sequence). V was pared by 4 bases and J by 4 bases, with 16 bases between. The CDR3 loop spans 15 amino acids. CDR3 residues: CSATGLRNINEKLFF. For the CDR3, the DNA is TGCAGTGCTACAGGGTTGAGGAATATTAATGAAAAACTGTTTTTT.

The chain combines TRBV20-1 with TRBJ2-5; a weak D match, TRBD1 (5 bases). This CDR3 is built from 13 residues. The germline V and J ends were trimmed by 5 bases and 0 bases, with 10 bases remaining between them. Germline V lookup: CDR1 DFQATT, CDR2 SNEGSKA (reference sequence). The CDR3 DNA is TGCAGTGCTTCCGACAGTAACCAAGAGACCCAGTACTTC. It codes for CSASDSNQETQYF.

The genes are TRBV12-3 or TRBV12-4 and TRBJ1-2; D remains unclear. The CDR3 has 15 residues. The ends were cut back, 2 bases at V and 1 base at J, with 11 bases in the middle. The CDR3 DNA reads TGTGCCAGCAGTTTATACGCCCAGAGTAACTATGGCTACACCTTC. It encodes CASSLYAQSNYGYTF.

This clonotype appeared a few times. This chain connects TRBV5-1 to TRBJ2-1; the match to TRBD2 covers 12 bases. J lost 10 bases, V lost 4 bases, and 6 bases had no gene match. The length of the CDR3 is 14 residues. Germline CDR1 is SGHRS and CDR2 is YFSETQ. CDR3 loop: CASSPGLAGLEQFF. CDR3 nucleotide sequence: TGCGCCAGCAGCCCCGGACTAGCGGGGCTCGAGCAGTTCTTC.

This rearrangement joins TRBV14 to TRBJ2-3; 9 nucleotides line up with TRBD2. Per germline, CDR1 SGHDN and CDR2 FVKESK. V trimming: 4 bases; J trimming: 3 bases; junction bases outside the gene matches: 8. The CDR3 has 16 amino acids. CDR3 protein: CASSPLAGVRTDTQYF. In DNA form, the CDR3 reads TGTGCCAGCAGCCCGTTAGCGGGAGTGCGGACAGATACGCAGTATTTT.

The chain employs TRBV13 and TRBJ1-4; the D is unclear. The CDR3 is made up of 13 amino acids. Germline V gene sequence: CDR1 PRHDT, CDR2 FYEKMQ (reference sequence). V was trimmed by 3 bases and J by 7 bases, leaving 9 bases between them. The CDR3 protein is CASSFRFGEKLFF. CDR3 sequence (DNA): TGTGCCAGCAGCTTCAGATTCGGTGAAAAACTGTTTTTT. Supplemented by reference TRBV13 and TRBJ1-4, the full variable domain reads AAGVIQSPRHLIKEKRETATLKCYPIPRHDTVYWYQQGPGQDPQFLISFYEKMQSDKGSIPDRFSAQQFSDYHSELNMSSLELGDSALYFCASSFRFGEKLFFGSGTQLSVL.

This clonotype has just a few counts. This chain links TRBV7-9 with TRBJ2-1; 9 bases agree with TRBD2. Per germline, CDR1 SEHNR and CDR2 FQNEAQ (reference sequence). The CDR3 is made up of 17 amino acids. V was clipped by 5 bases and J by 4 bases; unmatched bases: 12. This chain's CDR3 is CASSPVGASGIYNEQFF. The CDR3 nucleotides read TGTGCCAGCAGCCCGGTTGGGGCTAGCGGGATTTACAATGAGCAGTTCTTC.

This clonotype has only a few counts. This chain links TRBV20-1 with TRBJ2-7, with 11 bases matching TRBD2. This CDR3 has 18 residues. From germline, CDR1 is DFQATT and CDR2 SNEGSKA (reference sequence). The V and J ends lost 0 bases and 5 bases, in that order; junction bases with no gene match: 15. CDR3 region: CSAREYWAVSGRAHEQYF. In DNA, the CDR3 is TGCAGTGCTAGAGAGTATTGGGCTGTTAGCGGGAGGGCCCACGAGCAGTACTTC.

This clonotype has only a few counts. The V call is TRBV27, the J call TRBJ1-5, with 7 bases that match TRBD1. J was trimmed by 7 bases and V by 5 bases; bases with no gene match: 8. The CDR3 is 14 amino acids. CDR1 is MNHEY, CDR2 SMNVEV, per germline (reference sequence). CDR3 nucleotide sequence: TGTGCCAGCAGTCCCCGGGACAGCGGGCAGCCCCAGCATTTT. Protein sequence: CASSPRDSGQPQHF.

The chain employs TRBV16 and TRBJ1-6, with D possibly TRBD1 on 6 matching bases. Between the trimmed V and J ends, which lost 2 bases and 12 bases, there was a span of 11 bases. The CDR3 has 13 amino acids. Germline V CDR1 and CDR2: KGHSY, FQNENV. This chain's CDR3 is CASSQPGVKPLHF. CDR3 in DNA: TGTGCCAGCAGCCAACCAGGGGTTAAACCCCTCCACTTT. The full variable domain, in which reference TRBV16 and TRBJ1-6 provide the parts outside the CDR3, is GEEVAQTPKHLVRGEGQKAKLYCAPIKGHSYVFWYQQVLKNEFKFLISFQNENVFDETGMPKERFSAKCLPNSPCSLEIQATKLEDSAVYFCASSQPGVKPLHFGNGTRLTVT.

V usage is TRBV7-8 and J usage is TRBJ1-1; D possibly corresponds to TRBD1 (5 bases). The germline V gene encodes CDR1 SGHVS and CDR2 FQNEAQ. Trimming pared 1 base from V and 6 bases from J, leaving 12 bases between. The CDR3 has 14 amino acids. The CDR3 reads CASSLGAGTSEAFF. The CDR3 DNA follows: TGTGCCAGCAGCTTAGGGGCAGGGACGTCTGAAGCTTTCTTT.

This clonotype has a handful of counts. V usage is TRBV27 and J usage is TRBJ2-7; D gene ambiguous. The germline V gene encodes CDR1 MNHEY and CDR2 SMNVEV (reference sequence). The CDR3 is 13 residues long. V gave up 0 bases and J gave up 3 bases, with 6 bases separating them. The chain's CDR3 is CASSLSNHYEQYF. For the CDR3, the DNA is TGTGCCAGCAGTTTATCGAACCACTACGAGCAGTACTTC.

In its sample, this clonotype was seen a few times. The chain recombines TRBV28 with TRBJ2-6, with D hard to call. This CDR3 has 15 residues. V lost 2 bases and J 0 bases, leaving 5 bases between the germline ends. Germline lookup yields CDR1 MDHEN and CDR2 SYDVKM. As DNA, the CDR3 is TGTGCCAGCAGTTTACACAGCTCTGGGGCCAACGTCCTGACTTTC. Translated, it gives CASSLHSSGANVLTF. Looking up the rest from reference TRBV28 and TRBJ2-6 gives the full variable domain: DVKVTQSSRYLVKRTGEKVFLECVQDMDHENMFWYRQDPGLGLRLIYFSYDVKMKEKGDIPEGYSVSREKKERFSLILESASTNQTSMYLCASSLHSSGANVLTFGAGSRLTVL.

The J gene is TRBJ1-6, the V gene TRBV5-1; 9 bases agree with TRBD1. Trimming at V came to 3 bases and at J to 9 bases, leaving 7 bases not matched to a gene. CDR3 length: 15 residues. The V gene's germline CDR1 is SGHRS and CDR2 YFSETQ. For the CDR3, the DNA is TGCGCCAGCAGCTCGACCGGGACAGGGAGTTCACCCCTCCACTTT. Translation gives CASSSTGTGSSPLHF.

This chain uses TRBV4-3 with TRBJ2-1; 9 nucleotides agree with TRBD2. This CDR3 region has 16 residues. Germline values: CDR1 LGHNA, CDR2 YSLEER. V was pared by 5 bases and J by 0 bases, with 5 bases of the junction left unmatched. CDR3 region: CASSSASGNSYNEQFF. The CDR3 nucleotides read TGCGCCAGCAGCTCCGCTAGCGGGAACTCCTACAATGAGCAGTTCTTC.

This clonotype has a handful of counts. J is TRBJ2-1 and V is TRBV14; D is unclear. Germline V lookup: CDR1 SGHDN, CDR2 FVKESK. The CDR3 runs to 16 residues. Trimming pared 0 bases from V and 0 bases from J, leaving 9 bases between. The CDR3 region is CASSQDTRSSYNEQFF. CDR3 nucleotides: TGTGCCAGCAGCCAAGATACCAGGAGCTCCTACAATGAGCAGTTCTTC.

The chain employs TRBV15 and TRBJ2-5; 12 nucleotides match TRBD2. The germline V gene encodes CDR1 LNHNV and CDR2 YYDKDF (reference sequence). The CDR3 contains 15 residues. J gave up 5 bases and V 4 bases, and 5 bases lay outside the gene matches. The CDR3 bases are TGTGCCACCAGCATATGGACTAGCGGGGCGGAGACCCAGTACTTC. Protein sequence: CATSIWTSGAETQYF. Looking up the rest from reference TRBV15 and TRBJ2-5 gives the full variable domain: DAMVIQNPRYQVTQFGKPVTLSCSQTLNHNVMYWYQQKSSQAPKLLFHYYDKDFNNEADTPDNFQSRRPNTSFCFLDIRSPGLGDTAMYLCATSIWTSGAETQYFGPGTRLLVL.

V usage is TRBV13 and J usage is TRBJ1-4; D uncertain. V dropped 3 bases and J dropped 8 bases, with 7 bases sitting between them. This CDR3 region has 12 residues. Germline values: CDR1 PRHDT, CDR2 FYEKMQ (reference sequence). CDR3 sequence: CASSFPGEKLFF. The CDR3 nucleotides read TGTGCCAGCAGCTTCCCGGGAGAAAAACTGTTTTTT.

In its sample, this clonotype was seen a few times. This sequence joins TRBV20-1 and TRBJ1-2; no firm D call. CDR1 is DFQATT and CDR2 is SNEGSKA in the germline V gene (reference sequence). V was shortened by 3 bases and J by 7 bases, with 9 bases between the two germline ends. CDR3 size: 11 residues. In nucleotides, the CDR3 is TGCAGTGCTAGCCCTATGAGTGGCTACACCTTC. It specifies CSASPMSGYTF.

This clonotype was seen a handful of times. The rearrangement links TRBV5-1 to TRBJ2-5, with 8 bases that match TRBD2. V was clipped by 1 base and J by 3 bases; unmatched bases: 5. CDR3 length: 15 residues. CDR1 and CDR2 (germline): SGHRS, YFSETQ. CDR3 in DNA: TGCGCCAGCAGCTTGCGGGGGGGCTCCAAAGAGACCCAGTACTTC. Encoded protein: CASSLRGGSKETQYF.

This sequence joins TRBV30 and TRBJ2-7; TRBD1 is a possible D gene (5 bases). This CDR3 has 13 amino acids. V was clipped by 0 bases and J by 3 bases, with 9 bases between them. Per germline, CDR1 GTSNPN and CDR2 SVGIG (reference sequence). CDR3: CAWSVIQGYEQYF. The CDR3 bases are TGTGCCTGGAGTGTAATTCAGGGCTACGAGCAGTACTTC.

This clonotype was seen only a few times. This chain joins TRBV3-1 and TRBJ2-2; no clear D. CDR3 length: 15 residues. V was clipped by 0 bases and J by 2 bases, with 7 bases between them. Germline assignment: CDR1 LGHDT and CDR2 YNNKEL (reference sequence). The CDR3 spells CASSQDLRNTGELFF. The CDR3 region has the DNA TGTGCCAGCAGCCAAGATTTGAGAAACACCGGGGAGCTGTTTTTT.